What follows are 8 T cell receptor beta chains derived from one specimen sequenced in a study of T-cell memory formation after mild COVID-19 (dated by TCRdb to the early 2020s). The library was prepared using 5' RACE. The reads were generated on an Illumina NovaSeq 6000. The public sequencing data were trimmed at Q25 with fastp and processed into clonotypes with MiXCR by TCRdb, which kept only in-frame beta chains. Duplicate CDR3 protein sequences are folded into a single record with the most common DNA and genes. This sample gives 250,000 to 300,000 distinct CDR3 sequences in total; 15% to 20% of them show up just once. The ten top clones hold 22% of the sample. The sample taken for sequencing was PBMCs or a T cell subset sorted from them (not recorded which). Receptors originate from a man between 18 and 35 years old who had mild COVID-19 (a few samples of this study predate the infection). The sample titles of this study are shuffled in the database, so cell type and time point are left out; the donor was told from shared clones.

This clonotype turned up a few times. This sequence joins TRBV6-5 and TRBJ1-2; D uncertain. The length of the CDR3 is 16 residues. Per germline, CDR1 MNHEY and CDR2 SVGAGI. The germline V and J ends were trimmed by 0 bases and 7 bases, with 18 bases remaining between them. The CDR3 nucleotides are TGTGCCAGCAGTTACTCGGCCTACGACCCGCCGAGTGGCTACACCTTC. Its protein is CASSYSAYDPPSGYTF.

This clonotype has at least ten counts. The chain joins TRBV9 to TRBJ2-5; 10 bases line up with TRBD1. Germline V gives CDR1 SGDLS, CDR2 YYNGEE. CDR3 size: 16 residues. V shed 4 bases, J shed 4 bases, and the junction held 10 bases outside the gene matches. As DNA, the CDR3 is TGTGCCAGCAGCTCTAACCGCGGGACAGGGGTAGAGACCCAGTACTTC. This sequence encodes CASSSNRGTGVETQYF.

V usage is TRBV7-9 and J usage is TRBJ2-4; D remains ambiguous. Trimming removed 1 base at V and 2 bases at J, with 6 bases between. This CDR3 has 14 amino acids. Germline V lookup: CDR1 SEHNR, CDR2 FQNEAQ (reference sequence). As DNA, the CDR3 is TGTGCCAGCAGCTTAGAGGAGCCCAAAAACATTCAGTACTTC. It specifies CASSLEEPKNIQYF.

The chain has TRBV4-2 and TRBJ2-3, with 7 bases identical to TRBD2. Unmatched junction bases numbered 6, after V lost 4 bases and J lost 5 bases. In germline, CDR1 is LGHNA, CDR2 YNFKEQ. The CDR3 totals 14 residues. CDR3 in amino acids: CASSPWGGRDTQYF. In DNA form, the CDR3 reads TGTGCCAGCAGCCCTTGGGGGGGGAGAGATACGCAGTATTTT.

This clonotype appeared a few times. The chain couples TRBV18 to TRBJ1-1; 12 positions agree with TRBD1. V lost 4 bases and J lost 4; bases outside the gene matches: 13. Germline V gene sequence: CDR1 KGHSH, CDR2 LQKENI. The CDR3 is made up of 18 amino acids. CDR3 sequence reads: CASSLNQPGQGAPTEAFF. For the CDR3, the DNA is TGTGCCAGCTCACTAAACCAGCCGGGACAGGGGGCCCCCACTGAAGCTTTCTTT.

CDR3 loop: CASSRMTGPPYGYTF. The CDR3, as DNA: TGTGCCAGCAGCCGAATGACAGGGCCACCCTATGGCTACACCTTC. The rearrangement joins TRBV7-2 to TRBJ1-2; 7 nucleotides agree with TRBD1. Germline values: CDR1 SGHTA, CDR2 FQGNSA. V lost 5 bases, J lost 4 bases, and 10 bases stayed unmatched. The length of the CDR3 is 15 residues.

This chain uses TRBV3-1 with TRBJ2-1; 10 positions match TRBD2. This CDR3 comprises 15 residues. Germline V gene sequence: CDR1 LGHDT, CDR2 YNNKEL (reference sequence). J lost 9 bases, V lost 4 bases, and 9 bases had no gene match. Here the CDR3 DNA reads TGTGCCAGCAGCCCCTCTAGCGGGGGATCCATTGAGCAGTTCTTC. Amino acid sequence: CASSPSSGGSIEQFF.

The rearrangement uses TRBV7-2 and TRBJ1-1; D possibly corresponds to TRBD1 (6 bases). The V gene's germline CDR1 is SGHTA and CDR2 FQGNSA. V was clipped by 5 bases and J by 10 bases, with 14 bases between them. CDR3 size: 12 residues. The CDR3 loop is CASSIQGYGAFF. CDR3 DNA sequence: TGTGCCAGCAGCATACAGGGTTACGGAGCTTTCTTT.